What follows is one T cell receptor (beta chain) and its context. The antigen is undetermined. The same CDR3 is also encoded by other DNA sequences in this sample. Each subset's genomic DNA was shared equally among a number of immunoSEQ plates. On sorted subsets, replicate PCRs used about 0.2 ug DNA, or 25,000 to 35,000 T cell genomes. Only in-frame clones appear in the TCRdb table, and some are missing; sequencing was by immunoSEQ multiplex PCR. The table lists around 2,100,000 clones, about 95% of them singletons. The data originate from a study of shared clonotypes between healthy human individuals. Notes on the study in general: Researchers sampled only blood; tissue repertoires likely differ. Four donors held approximately 4.5% of naive CD4 clonotypes in common.

CDR1 WSHSY and CDR2 SAAADI come from the germline V gene. The CDR3 consists of 12 residues. V was shortened by 2 bases and J by 3 bases, with 5 bases between the two germline ends. Cells designated naive CD8 were CD45RO-negative and were positively selected for CCR7, with terminally differentiated effector memory CD45RA+ cells excluded. The chain combines TRBV10-2 with TRBJ2-7; a weak D match, TRBD2 (5 bases). The clonotype originates from a man aged 18 to 35 in good health. Sample: naive CD8+ T cells sorted from blood. CDR3: CASSEGSYEQYF. DNA of the CDR3: TGCGCCAGCAGTGAGGGGAGCTACGAGCAGTACTTC.